This TCR beta chain originates from a study of blood T cell repertoires in COVID-19 (dated by TCRdb to about 2020). In terms of the full investigation: Collaborator samples came from the United States, Italy and Spain and covered acute and convalescent phases of COVID-19. The prospective study material was composed of cDNA or gDNA derived from T cells, B-cell-depleted T cells, or PBMCs. The dataset comprised deeply sampled blood TCRbeta repertoires from subjects exposed to, actively infected with, or recovered from COVID-19. The repertoires were released in a freely available public database intended as a resource for research on the immune response to SARS-CoV-2. The samples were drawn from the first 160 participants of the ongoing ImmuneRACE study and from roughly 1,300 subjects provided by 6 global collaborators. Nearly every sample came with metadata listing a de-identified subject ID, COVID-19 status, age in years and sex. HLA class I and class II types, where available, came from metadata supplied by the sample provider rather than from assay-based typing.

What the study reported, not specific to this receptor: How much clinical and demographic metadata was included differed by source and by participant, and the metadata was provided uncurated.

TCRbeta CDR3 regions were amplified from genomic DNA using the immunoSEQ Assay, a bias-controlled multiplex PCR. In the source study's methods: Nucleated cell counts per sample were estimated from amplification of reference gene primers within the assay. To quantify the absolute abundance of each unique TCRbeta CDR3 rearrangement, sequence reads were collapsed and filtered. Productive Simpson clonality was computed per sample as the square root of Simpson's diversity index over productive rearrangements. Sourced from immuneACCESS, this table was stored by TCRdb with only in-frame sequences that have V and J called. A share of the clones is absent; for the studies checked, an unresolved V gene accounts for under half, and the remainder has no known explanation. V, J and clone size were drawn from that table, and D and trimming were deduced from the DNA. Counted in this sample were roughly 190,000 clones; roughly 79% of them appeared once. The top ten clones comprise approximately 10% of the sample.

At one collaborating source in Seattle, patients were enrolled during active infection and were followed longitudinally through the course of disease. Whole blood was collected in K2EDTA tubes by collaborating institutions according to the institutions' own protocols. For TCRbeta analysis, collaborators shipped samples as frozen whole blood, isolated PBMCs, or DNA extracted from either of those sample types. Notes on this clone: There is no known antigen for this receptor. No much larger clone exists at a distance of one base, and base qualities are not known.

Germline trimming: 0 bases from V, 7 bases from J; junction bases outside gene matches: 3. Based on the germline V gene (reference sequence), the CDR1 and CDR2 sequences are GTSNPN and SVGIG. Counted from cysteine to phenylalanine, this CDR3 has 13 amino acids. Only CDR3 DNA remains: 39 bases, in frame from the first base. The chain couples TRBV30 to TRBJ2-1, with 7 bases matching TRBD1. The source is a middle-aged woman with COVID-19, enrolled during active disease. Sequencing input: peripheral blood. The nucleotide sequence is TGTGCCTGGAGTGTCGGGACAGAAAATGAGCAGTTCTTC. The encoded protein is CAWSVGTENEQFF.